This T cell receptor (beta chain) stems from a study of beta chain features in type 1 diabetes. Study overall: Cell yields, age and gender were similar between patients and healthy donors.

This CDR3 is 15 amino acids long. Trimming stripped 0 bases from V and 8 bases from J, with 16 bases between. Germline loops: CDR1 MNHEY, CDR2 SMNVEV (reference sequence). In regard to this clone: What it binds is unknown.

cDNA synthesis used the whole RNA isolate, giving expressed TCRB sequences. Only in-frame clones appear in the TCRdb table, and some are missing; sequencing was by immunoSEQ multiplex PCR. The sample records 95,000 to 150,000 clones, 15% to 20% being singletons. Study-wide results and limits: Researchers report that Type 1 diabetes patients had moderately but significantly shorter TCRB CDR3s across all four CD4+ subsets.

The chain has TRBV27 and TRBJ1-2; unclear D gene. Material for sequencing was central memory CD4+ T cells from blood. The sequence derives from a man between 18 and 29 years old with type 1 diabetes. For the CDR3, the DNA is TGTGCCAGCAGTTTATCCCGCACCACCTACGGGGGCTACACCTTC. Its protein is CASSLSRTTYGGYTF.